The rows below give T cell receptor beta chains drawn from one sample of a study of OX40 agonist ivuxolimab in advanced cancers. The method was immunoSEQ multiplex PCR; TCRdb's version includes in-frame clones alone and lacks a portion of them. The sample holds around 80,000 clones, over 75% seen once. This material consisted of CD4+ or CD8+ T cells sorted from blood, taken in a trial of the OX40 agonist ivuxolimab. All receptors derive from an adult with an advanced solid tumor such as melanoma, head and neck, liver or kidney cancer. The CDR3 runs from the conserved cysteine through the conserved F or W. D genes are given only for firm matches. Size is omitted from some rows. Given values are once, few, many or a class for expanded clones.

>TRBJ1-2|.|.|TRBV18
CASSPQSLNGYTF
TGTGCCAGCTCACCACAAAGTTTGAATGGCTACACCTTC
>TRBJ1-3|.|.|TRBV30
CAWSAHRVSGNTIYF
TGTGCCTGGAGTGCACACAGGGTCTCTGGAAACACCATATATTTT
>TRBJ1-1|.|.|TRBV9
CASSAVAGWDTEAFF
TGTGCCAGCAGCGCCGTGGCAGGGTGGGACACTGAAGCTTTCTTT
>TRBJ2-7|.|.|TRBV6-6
CASSYSLEGVNEQYF
TGTGCCAGCAGTTACTCCCTAGAGGGCGTCAACGAGCAGTACTTC
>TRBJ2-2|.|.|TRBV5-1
CASSSEGSGELFF
TGCGCCAGCAGCTCGGAGGGCTCCGGGGAGCTGTTTTTT
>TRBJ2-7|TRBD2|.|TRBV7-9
CASSYRGGPRSYEQYF
TGTGCCAGCAGCTACCGGGGGGGGCCCCGCTCCTACGAGCAGTACTTC
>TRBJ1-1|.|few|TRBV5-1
CASSFLLGEAFF
TGCGCCAGCAGCTTTTTACTTGGAGAAGCTTTCTTT
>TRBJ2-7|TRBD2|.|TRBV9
CASSVNVGTSYEQYF
TGTGCCAGCAGCGTAAATGTCGGGACTAGCTACGAGCAGTACTTC
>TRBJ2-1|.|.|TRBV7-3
CASSPSGDEQFF
TGTGCCAGCAGCCCCTCAGGGGATGAGCAGTTCTTC
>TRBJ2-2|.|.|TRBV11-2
CASSVVGHGELFF
TGTGCCAGCAGCGTGGTGGGGCACGGGGAGCTGTTTTTT
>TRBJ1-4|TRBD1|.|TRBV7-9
CASSLAGTGAREKLFF
TGTGCCAGCAGCTTAGCCGGGACAGGGGCGCGAGAAAAACTGTTTTTT
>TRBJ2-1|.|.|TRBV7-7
CASSRGLEFEQFF
TGTGCTAGCAGCCGGGGGTTGGAGTTTGAGCAGTTCTTC
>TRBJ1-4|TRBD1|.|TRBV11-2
CASSLGTGGVFEKLFF
TGTGCCAGCAGCTTAGGAACAGGGGGCGTCTTTGAAAAACTGTTTTTT
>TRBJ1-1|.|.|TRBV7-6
CASSSRRRERVNTEAFF
TGTGCCAGCAGCTCAAGGCGGAGGGAAAGGGTGAACACTGAAGCTTTCTTT
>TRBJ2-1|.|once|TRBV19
CASSMASNEQFF
TGTGCCAGTAGTATGGCGAGCAATGAGCAGTTCTTC
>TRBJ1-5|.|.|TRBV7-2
CASSFGQLASNQPQHF
TGTGCCAGCAGCTTCGGACAGTTAGCTTCCAATCAGCCCCAGCATTTT
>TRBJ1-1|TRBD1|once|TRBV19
CASSILGRGQREAFF
TGTGCCAGTAGTATATTAGGGAGGGGGCAGAGAGAAGCTTTCTTT
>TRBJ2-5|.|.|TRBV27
CASSLSWSQETQYF
TGTGCCAGCAGTTTATCGTGGTCCCAAGAGACCCAGTACTTC
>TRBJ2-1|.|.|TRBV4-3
CASSQDVSRSNEQFF
TGCGCCAGCAGCCAAGACGTGAGCCGTAGCAATGAGCAGTTCTTC
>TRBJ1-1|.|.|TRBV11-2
CASSLTPGGNTEAFF
TGTGCCAGCAGCTTGACCCCCGGAGGGAACACTGAAGCTTTCTTT
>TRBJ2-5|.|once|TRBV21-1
CASSKGGDGFNQETQYF
TGTGCCAGCAGCAAAGGCGGGGACGGATTTAACCAAGAGACCCAGTACTTC
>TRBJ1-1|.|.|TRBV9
CASSVGSRGEAFF
TGTGCCAGCAGCGTAGGATCCAGGGGTGAAGCTTTCTTT
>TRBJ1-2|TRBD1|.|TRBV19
CASSPPTGGWYGYTF
TGTGCCAGTAGCCCGCCCACAGGGGGTTGGTATGGCTACACCTTC
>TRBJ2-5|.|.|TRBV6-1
CASNPLGFETQYF
TGTGCCAGCAACCCCTTAGGGTTCGAGACCCAGTACTTC
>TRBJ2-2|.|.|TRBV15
CATSRKRAGSPTGELFF
TGTGCCACCAGCAGGAAGAGGGCAGGGTCGCCGACCGGGGAGCTGTTTTTT
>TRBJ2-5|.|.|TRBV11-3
CASSLERKGETQYF
TGTGCCAGCAGCTTAGAACGCAAGGGGGAGACCCAGTACTTC
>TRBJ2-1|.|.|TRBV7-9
CASSSPADYNEQFF
TGTGCCAGCAGCTCTCCAGCGGATTACAATGAGCAGTTCTTC
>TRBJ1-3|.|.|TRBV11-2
CASSLVAGAGNTIYF
TGTGCCAGCAGCTTAGTGGCTGGGGCTGGAAACACCATATATTTT
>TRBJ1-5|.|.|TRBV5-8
CASSLPNQPQHF
TGTGCCAGCAGCTTGCCCAATCAGCCCCAGCATTTT
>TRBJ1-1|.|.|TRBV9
CASSVSQGPNTEAFF
TGTGCCAGCAGCGTGTCACAGGGACCGAACACTGAAGCTTTCTTT
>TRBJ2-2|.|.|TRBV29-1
CSVESGGANTGELFF
TGCAGCGTTGAGTCTGGGGGAGCGAACACCGGGGAGCTGTTTTTT
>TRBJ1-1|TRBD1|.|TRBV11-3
CASSQGGRRAFF
TGTGCCAGCAGCCAGGGGGGGCGAAGGGCTTTCTTT
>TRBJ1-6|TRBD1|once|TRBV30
CAWGDRGLSPLHF
TGTGCCTGGGGGGACAGGGGGCTTTCACCCCTCCACTTT
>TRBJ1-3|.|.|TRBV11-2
CASNLYSGNTIYF
TGTGCCAGCAATCTCTACTCTGGAAACACCATATATTTT
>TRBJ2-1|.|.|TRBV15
CATSRDGRGSTYNEQFF
TGTGCCACCAGCAGAGATGGAAGAGGGAGTACCTACAATGAGCAGTTCTTC
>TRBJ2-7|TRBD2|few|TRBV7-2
CASSLHSGSFRYEQYF
TGTGCCAGCAGCTTACATAGCGGGAGTTTTAGGTACGAGCAGTACTTC
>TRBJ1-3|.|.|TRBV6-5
CASSRVGRDTIYF
TGTGCCAGCAGCCGGGTTGGCCGGGACACCATATATTTT
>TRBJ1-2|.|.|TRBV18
CASSPQTANFRDYGYTF
TGTGCCAGCTCACCACAGACAGCGAACTTCAGAGATTATGGCTACACCTTC
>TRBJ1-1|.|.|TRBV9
CASSVGRQGSEAFF
TGTGCCAGCAGCGTAGGCAGGCAGGGGTCTGAAGCTTTCTTT
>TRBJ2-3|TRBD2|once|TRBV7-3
CASSSRLSGGRATDTQYF
TGTGCCAGCAGCTCACGGCTGAGTGGCGGGAGGGCCACAGATACGCAGTATTTT
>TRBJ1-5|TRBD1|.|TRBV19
CASSSARGTSNQPQHF
TGTGCCAGTAGTAGCGCCAGGGGGACTAGCAATCAGCCCCAGCATTTT
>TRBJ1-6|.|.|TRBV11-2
CASSLVGPVISPLHF
TGTGCCAGCAGCTTAGTCGGGCCAGTCATTTCACCCCTCCACTTT
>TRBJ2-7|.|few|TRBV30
CAWSVEANHEQYF
TGTGCCTGGAGTGTAGAGGCGAACCACGAGCAGTACTTC
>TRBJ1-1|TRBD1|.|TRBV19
CASRYGTGVNTEAFF
TGTGCCAGTAGATACGGGACAGGAGTGAACACTGAAGCTTTCTTT
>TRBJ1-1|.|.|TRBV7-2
CASSLNNRVEAFF
TGTGCCAGCAGCTTAAACAATCGGGTTGAAGCTTTCTTT
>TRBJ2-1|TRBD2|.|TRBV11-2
CASSLGGLAAEQFF
TGTGCCAGCAGTTTGGGGGGACTAGCTGCTGAGCAGTTCTTC
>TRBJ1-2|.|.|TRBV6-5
CASSYRRQTSNYGYTF
TGTGCCAGCAGTTACCGGCGCCAGACATCTAACTATGGCTACACCTTC
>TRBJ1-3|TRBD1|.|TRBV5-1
CASSPQRQGSGNTIYF
TGCGCCAGCAGCCCGCAAAGACAGGGGTCTGGAAACACCATATATTTT
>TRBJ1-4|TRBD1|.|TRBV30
CAWTRTGAWRTNEKLFF
TGTGCCTGGACCCGGACAGGGGCCTGGAGAACTAATGAAAAACTGTTTTTT
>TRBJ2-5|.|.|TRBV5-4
CASSLRPDSVQETQYF
TGTGCCAGCAGCTTGAGGCCCGACAGTGTCCAAGAGACCCAGTACTTC
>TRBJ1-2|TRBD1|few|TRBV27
CASSLYQGGYGYTF
TGTGCCAGCAGTTTATACCAGGGGGGGTATGGCTACACCTTC